This entry concerns a single T cell receptor (beta chain). Its target is unknown. The CDR3 sequence is 16 residues long. Germline V CDR1 and CDR2: SGHTS, YDEGEE. V trimming: 4 bases; J trimming: 1 base; junction bases outside the gene matches: 10. The source of the sample is a study of chemoradiotherapy in HPV16-positive cancers. Overall study results and limits: Functional assays defining HPV-specific T cells used only a couple of HPV16-positive patients. Candidate HPV-specific clones and E7-related TCR motifs grew in tumor during treatment.

Some clones are missing from TCRdb's copy, which holds only in-frame ones; the method was immunoSEQ multiplex PCR. The sample carries about 5,700 clones, about nine tenths recorded once. The rearrangement uses TRBV5-8 and TRBJ2-5, with TRBD2 identical over 7 bases. This TCR derives from a human donor with HPV-associated anogenital cancer. This specimen was blood, taken from a patient who underwent chemoradiotherapy. The chain's CDR3 is CASSLVRGRGQETQYF. The CDR3 DNA reads TGTGCCAGCAGCCTCGTCCGCGGGAGAGGCCAAGAGACCCAGTACTTC. Variable domain in full (rest from reference TRBV5-8 and TRBJ2-5): EAGVTQSPTHLIKTRGQQATLRCSPISGHTSVYWYQQALGLGLQFLLWYDEGEERNRGNFPPRFSGRQFPNYSSELNVNALELEDSALYLCASSLVRGRGQETQYFGPGTRLLVL.